This entry features one T cell receptor beta chain sequence. In its sample, this clone was seen a few times. Its antigen remains unidentified. Nothing much larger sits one base from this clone, and base qualities are not available. The data originate from a study of blood T cell repertoires in COVID-19 (dated by TCRdb to 2020 to 2022). A note on the overall study: Samples from collaborators originated in the United States, Italy and Spain and spanned both the acute and convalescent phases of COVID-19. Sample metadata almost always included a de-identified subject ID, COVID-19 status, age in years and sex. Where available, HLA class I and class II types were taken from metadata supplied by the sample provider and were not determined by assay-based typing. The repertoires were released in a freely available public database intended as a resource for research on the immune response to SARS-CoV-2. Deeply sampled blood TCRbeta repertoires from subjects exposed to, actively infected with, or recovered from COVID-19 were included in the dataset. The samples were drawn from two sources: the first 160 participants of the ongoing ImmuneRACE study, and approximately 1,300 subjects contributed by 6 global collaborators. The material from the prospective study consisted of cDNA or gDNA derived from T cells, B-cell-depleted T cells, or PBMCs.

Broader findings and caveats from the paper: The quantity of clinical and demographic metadata differed by source and by participant and was supplied without curation.

Participants in the prospective study were aged about 18 to 100 years, lived in 20 to 30 United States geographic areas, and enrolled through a virtual design. In the prospective study, participants were assigned to cohorts based on the clinical history participants reported in a screening survey and a study questionnaire. ImmuneRACE Cohort 3 recovered participants were defined by two consecutive negative NP/OP PCR tests, healthcare professional clearance, or symptom resolution. Each participant in the prospective study had whole blood, serum and a nasopharyngeal or oropharyngeal swab collected by mobile phlebotomists. Prospective study participants could optionally give additional blood draws and questionnaires over a roughly 2-month period. Blood samples from the prospective study were shipped frozen or at room temperature prior to DNA extraction. TCRbeta CDR3 regions were amplified from genomic DNA using the immunoSEQ Assay, a bias-controlled multiplex PCR. As for how the authors treated the data: The number of nucleated cells in each sample was estimated from the amplification of reference gene primers within the assay. Sequence reads were collapsed and filtered to measure the absolute abundance of every unique TCRbeta CDR3 rearrangement. For each sample, productive Simpson clonality was calculated by taking the square root of Simpson's diversity index across productive rearrangements. This is the immuneACCESS table as TCRdb keeps it, with only in-frame sequences that have V and J called. A part of the clones is gone; compared with another copy, unresolved V genes explain less than half, and the rest is unexplained. That table furnishes V, J and clone size, whereas the DNA furnished D and trimming. This sample holds approximately 350,000 clones; around 83% were observed only once. Less than 6% of the sample is held by the ten biggest clonotypes.

The receptor was derived from a woman between 50 and 59 years old who had recovered from COVID-19. The sample comprised PBMCs or T cells enriched from blood (not recorded which).

The CDR3 region has the sequence CAWSFGQGVLNYGYTF. The nucleotides are TGTGCCTGGAGTTTCGGACAGGGGGTCCTTAACTATGGCTACACCTTC. The V gene is TRBV30 and the J gene is TRBJ1-2; the junction holds 10 bases that match TRBD1. From cysteine to phenylalanine, the CDR3 is 16 amino acids long. The kept DNA is CDR3 alone, 48 bases in frame from the first base. Trimming leaves V shorter by 2 bases and J shorter by 1 base, with the junction holding 7 bases beyond the gene matches. Looking up the germline V gene (reference sequence) yields CDR1 GTSNPN and CDR2 SVGIG.